This record covers a single T cell receptor beta chain. Its specificity is not known. Arm-PCR with iRepertoire HTBI primers amplified the CDR3 regions for these TCR beta libraries. TCRdb called the multiplex PCR reads again in MiXCR, with one record for every CDR3 protein. The sample contains about half a million distinct CDR3 sequences, approximately 23% of which appear only once. These data belong to a study of regulatory T cells in long-lasting Graves disease. Study-wide points: Since the sample size was small, accuracy may have been reduced. The analysis examined peripheral blood only and excluded thyroid tissue.

Time point: persistent/refractory GD, antithyroid drugs over 5 years with positive TRAb. RNA extracted from PBMCs served as the sequencing template. Patients were from an endocrinology department in Xi'an, China. This receptor was identified in a female donor with Graves disease. This material consisted of peripheral blood mononuclear cells (PBMCs), taken when the disease was refractory, from a patient treated with antithyroid drugs.

CDR3 sequence (DNA): TGTGCCAGCAGCCAGGGGGGGGACGGCTACGAGCAGTACTTC. It specifies CASSQGGDGYEQYF. V is TRBV13 and J is TRBJ2-7, with D possibly being TRBD1 or TRBD2 (7 bases each). V was trimmed by 5 bases and J by 3 bases, leaving 14 bases between them. The CDR3 has 14 residues. Germline CDR1 PRHDT, CDR2 FYEKMQ (reference sequence).